The source of this T cell receptor (beta chain) is a study of blood T cell repertoires in COVID-19. Turning to the study itself: There were acute and convalescent COVID-19 samples, and they came from the United States, Italy and Spain.

Per the study methods: Estimation of nucleated cell counts relied on the amplification of reference gene primers. The data were produced by immunoSEQ multiplex PCR, yet TCRdb's version contains in-frame clones alone and is incomplete. That table is the source of V, J and clone size, and D and trimming were worked out from the DNA. This sample has fewer than 200,000 clones; 87% occur once, and the top ten carry 20% to 25%. This clone occurred a few times. The V segment lost 3 bases and the J segment 10 bases; nucleotides outside the gene matches: 12. CDR3 length equals 16 residues. Sequencing input: peripheral blood. The sequence was collected from a man aged 55 to 70 with active or convalescent COVID-19. The chain recombines TRBV23-1 with TRBJ1-6; 7 bases line up with TRBD1. TRBV23-1 is reported as an ORF; its role is uncertain. Written as DNA, the CDR3 is TGCGCCAGCAGTCACCTTCCGACAGGGTCCAAATCACCCCTCCACTTT. Translating gives CASSHLPTGSKSPLHF.